This is a list of T cell receptor beta chains from one sample in a study of CD8 T cells in ankylosing spondylitis. TCRdb processed the 5' RACE reads anew with MiXCR; each CDR3 protein has one entry. The sample gives more than 60,000 distinct CDR3 sequences, roughly 5.2% of which show up once; over 2% is in the top ten. Sequencing input: blood, either unsorted or a sorted T cell fraction (not recorded which). The receptors were sampled from a male donor with ankylosing spondylitis or in good health (not recorded which). Both conserved end residues are part of each CDR3. D genes are given only for firm matches. Size is stated for part of the rows, as once, few or many counts, or as a class when the clone is expanded.

abundance: many
d_gene: TRBD1
j_gene: TRBJ2-7
v_gene: TRBV6-2/TRBV6-3
CDR3nt: TGTGCCTCTCAGGGGGCTGGGGACCCGACGGGGTACGAGCAGTACTTC
CDR3aa: CASQGAGDPTGYEQYF

abundance: many
d_gene: -
j_gene: TRBJ1-4
v_gene: TRBV30
CDR3nt: TGTGCCTGGAGTAACACCAGGGGATCGTTTGGGGAAAAACTGTTTTTT
CDR3aa: CAWSNTRGSFGEKLFF

abundance: many
d_gene: -
j_gene: TRBJ2-7
v_gene: TRBV28
CDR3nt: TGTGCCAGCAGTCTTGCCCCCGGGACCTACGAGCAGTACTTC
CDR3aa: CASSLAPGTYEQYF

abundance: many
d_gene: -
j_gene: TRBJ2-2
v_gene: TRBV7-2
CDR3nt: TGTGCCAGCAGCTTAACGGGCACCATGGGCACCGGGGAGCTGTTTTTT
CDR3aa: CASSLTGTMGTGELFF

abundance: -
d_gene: -
j_gene: TRBJ1-5
v_gene: TRBV21-1
CDR3nt: TGTACCACCCCTCCAAGTGGGGGGCCGGCGAATCAGCCCCAGCATTTT
CDR3aa: CTTPPSGGPANQPQHF

abundance: many
d_gene: -
j_gene: TRBJ2-3
v_gene: TRBV5-1
CDR3nt: TGCGCCAGCAGCGGGGGGTTAAGCACAGATACGCAGTATTTT
CDR3aa: CASSGGLSTDTQYF

abundance: many
d_gene: TRBD2
j_gene: TRBJ2-5
v_gene: TRBV27
CDR3nt: TGTGCCAGCAGTTCAACTAGCGGGGGTACAGGGGCCCAGTACTTC
CDR3aa: CASSSTSGGTGAQYF

abundance: many
d_gene: -
j_gene: TRBJ2-3
v_gene: TRBV3-1
CDR3nt: TGTGCCAGCAGCCACCTGTACCGGACTGGCTCAGATACGCAGTATTTT
CDR3aa: CASSHLYRTGSDTQYF

abundance: many
d_gene: TRBD1
j_gene: TRBJ2-4
v_gene: TRBV20-1
CDR3nt: TGCAGTGCTTTGACAGGGCCGAACATTCAGTACTTC
CDR3aa: CSALTGPNIQYF

abundance: many
d_gene: TRBD2
j_gene: TRBJ2-3
v_gene: TRBV5-1
CDR3nt: TGCGCCAGCAGCTTGGCCGGGACTAGCGGGGGTTCGCAGTATTTT
CDR3aa: CASSLAGTSGGSQYF

abundance: many
d_gene: TRBD1
j_gene: TRBJ2-2
v_gene: TRBV20-1
CDR3nt: TGCAGTGCTCAGGGGGCGGAAACGAACACCGGGGAGCTGTTTTTT
CDR3aa: CSAQGAETNTGELFF

abundance: many
d_gene: TRBD1
j_gene: TRBJ1-1
v_gene: TRBV11-2
CDR3nt: TGTGCCAGCAGGTTTCAGGGGGCGGTCACTGAAGCTTTCTTT
CDR3aa: CASRFQGAVTEAFF

abundance: many
d_gene: -
j_gene: TRBJ2-2
v_gene: TRBV3-1
CDR3nt: TGTGCCAGCAGCCCAAAGAACACCGGGGAGCTGTTTTTT
CDR3aa: CASSPKNTGELFF

abundance: many
d_gene: TRBD1
j_gene: TRBJ2-5
v_gene: TRBV29-1
CDR3nt: TGCAGCGTCCCCACCTCGGGACAGGGGATTTTCGGAGGACAAGAGACCCAGTACTTC
CDR3aa: CSVPTSGQGIFGGQETQYF

abundance: many
d_gene: -
j_gene: TRBJ1-2
v_gene: TRBV5-1
CDR3nt: TGCGCCAGCAGCTTGGCCGGGACGGCGGGTGGCTACACCTTC
CDR3aa: CASSLAGTAGGYTF

abundance: many
d_gene: TRBD1
j_gene: TRBJ2-1
v_gene: TRBV7-2
CDR3nt: TGTGCCAGCAGCCCTACCGGGACAGGGACCAATGAGCAGTTCTTC
CDR3aa: CASSPTGTGTNEQFF

abundance: -
d_gene: TRBD1
j_gene: TRBJ2-5
v_gene: TRBV5-1
CDR3nt: TGCGCCAGCAGCCCGGGACAGTATCAAGAGACCCAGTACTTC
CDR3aa: CASSPGQYQETQYF

abundance: many
d_gene: TRBD1
j_gene: TRBJ2-2
v_gene: TRBV5-1
CDR3nt: TGCGCCAGCAGTGACAGGGGGGTAACCGGGGAGCTGTTTTTT
CDR3aa: CASSDRGVTGELFF